This is a list of T cell receptor beta chains from one sample in a study of T cells after yellow fever vaccination. TCRdb fed the 5' RACE reads into MiXCR, producing one record per CDR3 protein. The sample lists 150,000 or so distinct CDR3 sequences, roughly 6.7% occurring once. Sequencing was performed on CD4+ T cells sorted from PBMCs, taken 10 days after the yellow fever booster vaccination. The receptors originated from a man aged 25-45 years who received the YFV17D yellow fever vaccine. Both conserved end residues are part of each CDR3. A D gene is named only where the DNA matches it firmly. A row's size may be missing; if present it is once, few, many or a size class.

DNA	CDR3	size	D	V	J	length
TGCAGTTTGCCGACAGGGGTCACTGAAGCTTTCTTT	CSLPTGVTEAFF	few	TRBD1	TRBV20-1	TRBJ1-1	12
TGTGCCAGCTCTCCAGGAGGACTAGCTGATCCCTACGAGCAGTACTTC	CASSPGGLADPYEQYF	many	TRBD2	TRBV28	TRBJ2-7	16
TGTGCCAGCAGGCCCGTGAATCAGCCCCAGCATTTT	CASRPVNQPQHF	many	NA	TRBV28	TRBJ1-5	12
TGTGCCAGCAGCCCCCGCCGGATTAGCGGGAGGAGCTCCCGCACAGATACGCAGTATTTT	CASSPRRISGRSSRTDTQYF	many	TRBD2	TRBV11-2	TRBJ2-3	20
TGTGCCATCAGTGATACACTAGCGGGAGAGGAGACCCAGTACTTC	CAISDTLAGEETQYF	many	TRBD2	TRBV10-3	TRBJ2-5	15
TGTGCCAGCAGCTCGCCCGGGGATAGCAATCAGCCCCAGCATTTT	CASSSPGDSNQPQHF	NA	NA	TRBV5-5	TRBJ1-5	15
TGTGCCAGCAGTCCCCCACAGAAAGATGGCTACACCTTC	CASSPPQKDGYTF	many	NA	TRBV6-2/TRBV6-3	TRBJ1-2	13
TGTGCCAGTAGTAGTACAGGGGGCTGGAACACCGGGGAGCTGTTTTTT	CASSSTGGWNTGELFF	NA	TRBD1	TRBV19	TRBJ2-2	16
TGCGCCAGCAGTCACACGGGGACAGAGACGTCCTACGAGCAGTACTTC	CASSHTGTETSYEQYF	many	TRBD1	TRBV23-1	TRBJ2-7	16
TGTGCCAGCACCTCCACGGACGGGGGACGGTACAATGAGCAGTTCTTC	CASTSTDGGRYNEQFF	many	NA	TRBV6-5	TRBJ2-1	16
TGCAGTGCTAGGGGGGGGCGTGGGTCTGGGGAGACCCAGTACTTC	CSARGGRGSGETQYF	many	NA	TRBV20-1	TRBJ2-5	15
TGTGCCAGCAGTTCGGGGTCGGGTGGGGCCAACGTCCTGACTTTC	CASSSGSGGANVLTF	few	NA	TRBV28	TRBJ2-6	15
TGCGCCAGCAGCTCAGGACTAGCGGGAGAGGCAGATACGCAGTATTTT	CASSSGLAGEADTQYF	many	TRBD2	TRBV5-1	TRBJ2-3	16
TGTGCCAGCAGTTTACCGGGACAGGTCAGCTCTGGGGCCAACGTCCTGACTTTC	CASSLPGQVSSGANVLTF	many	TRBD1	TRBV28	TRBJ2-6	18
TGTGCCAGCAGTGCTTACGGGAGTGGGGGGAATGAGCAGTTCTTC	CASSAYGSGGNEQFF	NA	NA	TRBV6-4	TRBJ2-1	15
TGTGCCAGCAGCCAAGATCGGACAGGGTACACTGAAGCTTTCTTT	CASSQDRTGYTEAFF	many	TRBD1	TRBV4-2	TRBJ1-1	15
TGCGCCAGCAGCCCAACAGGGGAGAACTACAATGAGCAGTTCTTC	CASSPTGENYNEQFF	NA	TRBD1	TRBV5-1	TRBJ2-1	15
TGTGCCAGCAGACGCAGGGGGTCCTCTTCGGAGACCCAGTACTTC	CASRRRGSSSETQYF	NA	TRBD1	TRBV7-2	TRBJ2-5	15
TGTGCCAGCAGCTCTGGGACAAGGGGGAACTATGGCTACACCTTC	CASSSGTRGNYGYTF	many	NA	TRBV11-2	TRBJ1-2	15
TGTGCCAGCAGCCGCGGACTAGCGGGAGGGCCGAGCGGGGAGCTGTTTTTT	CASSRGLAGGPSGELFF	many	TRBD2	TRBV13	TRBJ2-2	17
TGCGCCAGCAGCCAAGATTGGTCCCGGGAGACCCAGTACTTC	CASSQDWSRETQYF	many	NA	TRBV4-1	TRBJ2-5	14
TGTGCCAGCAGTTACACCGGCTACGAGCAGTACTTC	CASSYTGYEQYF	many	NA	TRBV6-5	TRBJ2-7	12
TGCAGTGTTCCACCGGGACAGGGGCACAATGAGCAGTTCTTC	CSVPPGQGHNEQFF	many	TRBD1	TRBV20-1	TRBJ2-1	14
TGTGCCAGCAGTCAGGATACGCAGTATTTT	CASSQDTQYF	many	NA	TRBV7-2	TRBJ2-3	10
TGTGCCAGCAGCCACAGGGAAGGGGGGTACGAGCAGTACTTC	CASSHREGGYEQYF	many	NA	TRBV12-3/TRBV12-4	TRBJ2-7	14
TGTGCCATCAGTGAGTCCCGGACAGGCGGTCAAGAGACCCAGTACTTC	CAISESRTGGQETQYF	many	TRBD1	TRBV10-3	TRBJ2-5	16
TGCAGTGCTAGTCTCCAGGGGGGCCCCTACGAGCAGTACTTC	CSASLQGGPYEQYF	many	NA	TRBV20-1	TRBJ2-7	14
TGTGCCAGCAGTTACTCGGGTTGGGGGGCCTACAATCCGGGAGTTGGAAACAATGAGCAGTTCTTC	CASSYSGWGAYNPGVGNNEQFF	many	NA	TRBV6-5	TRBJ2-1	22
TGTGCCAGCAGTAAGCCCGGGGGGACAGGGGTGGCAGATACGCAGTATTTT	CASSKPGGTGVADTQYF	many	TRBD1	TRBV27	TRBJ2-3	17
TGTGCCAGCAGCCCCCCCGGGGACATGAACACTGAAGCTTTCTTT	CASSPPGDMNTEAFF	many	NA	TRBV7-9	TRBJ1-1	15
TGCAGTGCCCAGGAGGGCACAGATACGCAGTATTTT	CSAQEGTDTQYF	many	NA	TRBV20-1	TRBJ2-3	12
TGTGCCAGCAGATCACAGGGTGCCGGGGCCAACGTCCTGACTTTC	CASRSQGAGANVLTF	many	NA	TRBV12-3/TRBV12-4	TRBJ2-6	15
TGTGCCAGACCTTCGACGGATGGCTACACCTTC	CARPSTDGYTF	few	NA	TRBV2	TRBJ1-2	11
TGCGCCAGCAGCCGGACTAGCGGGCTTTACGAGCAGTACTTC	CASSRTSGLYEQYF	many	TRBD2	TRBV5-1	TRBJ2-7	14
TGCGCCAGCCCACTTAGGACGGGATGGGAAGAGACCCAGTACTTC	CASPLRTGWEETQYF	many	NA	TRBV23-1	TRBJ2-5	15
TGTGCCAGCAGTTCCGCCGGCAAACGGTACGAGCAGTACTTC	CASSSAGKRYEQYF	many	NA	TRBV12-3/TRBV12-4	TRBJ2-7	14
TGTGCCAGCAGCCAAGGGCAGGGGGTGGCTTCACCCCTCCACTTT	CASSQGQGVASPLHF	many	TRBD1	TRBV3-1	TRBJ1-6	15
TGTGCCAGCAGCTGGGACAGGGGGCTCTACAATGAGCAGTTCTTC	CASSWDRGLYNEQFF	many	TRBD1	TRBV7-9	TRBJ2-1	15
TGTGCCAGCAGCTTAGATAGGTCTGAAGCTTTCTTT	CASSLDRSEAFF	many	NA	TRBV5-4	TRBJ1-1	12
TGTGCCAGCAGCTTAGCTCCGGTGGGTACCGGAGAAGAGACCCAGTACTTC	CASSLAPVGTGEETQYF	many	NA	TRBV7-2	TRBJ2-5	17